Listed below are T cell receptor beta chains from one sample, sequenced in a study of CD8 T cells in ankylosing spondylitis. Each CDR3 protein gets one entry after TCRdb re-called the 5' RACE reads with MiXCR. The sample carries about 800,000 distinct CDR3 sequences, roughly 12% recorded once. Sequenced: blood, either unsorted or a sorted T cell fraction (not recorded which). The source is a male donor with ankylosing spondylitis. Both conserved end residues are part of each CDR3. A D gene is named only where the DNA matches it firmly. Clone size is stated in some rows and not others, as once, few, many or a class when expanded.

D gene,clone size,V gene,J gene,CDR3 DNA,CDR3 protein
NA,NA,TRBV15,TRBJ1-1,TGTGCCACCAGCGCCGGACTCTTGAACACTGAAGCTTTCTTT,CATSAGLLNTEAFF
TRBD2,many,TRBV29-1,TRBJ2-1,TGCAGCGGCTGGACTAGCGGGTACAATGAGCAGTTCTTC,CSGWTSGYNEQFF
NA,many,TRBV20-1,TRBJ2-3,TGCAGTGCCCAGCACCAGGGCGATACGCAGTATTTT,CSAQHQGDTQYF
NA,NA,TRBV5-4,TRBJ1-1,TGTGCCAGCAGCTGGACTCAGATGAACACTGAAGCTTTCTTT,CASSWTQMNTEAFF
TRBD2,NA,TRBV9,TRBJ2-3,TGTGCCAGCAGCGTCCTTAGCGGGGGGGCGACAGATACGCAGTATTTT,CASSVLSGGATDTQYF
NA,NA,TRBV6-1,TRBJ2-3,TGTGCCAGCAGTGAAGCTCGAGGGGAAAGGACAGATACGCAGTATTTT,CASSEARGERTDTQYF
NA,few,TRBV18,TRBJ2-7,TGTGCCAGCTCACCACCAATGGGGGGGGCACAGGACGAGCAGTACTTC,CASSPPMGGAQDEQYF
NA,many,TRBV5-1,TRBJ1-2,TGCGCCAGCAGCTTGGGGGGCCCGAGCTATGGCTACACCTTC,CASSLGGPSYGYTF
NA,NA,TRBV7-2,TRBJ2-1,TGTGCCAGCAGCTCAGTAGGGGTTGAGCAGTTCTTC,CASSSVGVEQFF
TRBD1,few,TRBV20-1,TRBJ2-3,TGCAGTGCTAGAAGACAGGGGGCCGGCGGAGATACGCAGTATTTT,CSARRQGAGGDTQYF
NA,few,TRBV3-1,TRBJ2-3,TGTGCCAGCAGCCAAGAACTGGGTTCGACGCAGTATTTT,CASSQELGSTQYF
TRBD2,many,TRBV18,TRBJ2-3,TGTGCCAGCTCGCTGATAGCGGGAGGGAACACAGATACGCAGTATTTT,CASSLIAGGNTDTQYF
TRBD2,many,TRBV29-1,TRBJ2-1,TGCAGCGTTTCGACTAGCGGGGGTCGCAAGAGCTCCTACAATGAGCAGTTCTTC,CSVSTSGGRKSSYNEQFF
TRBD1,NA,TRBV5-1,TRBJ1-2,TGCGCCAGCAGCTTGTCCGACAGGGCCTATGGCTACACCTTC,CASSLSDRAYGYTF
NA,many,TRBV14,TRBJ2-1,TGTGCCAGCAGCCAATCGTGGGTGGCGGGACCCGGTGGTGAGCAGTTCTTC,CASSQSWVAGPGGEQFF
NA,NA,TRBV24-1,TRBJ2-3,TGTGCCACCAGTGGCCCGGGGGATACGCAGTATTTT,CATSGPGDTQYF
TRBD2,NA,TRBV6-2/TRBV6-3,TRBJ2-3,TGTGCCAGCAAACGACTAGCGGGCGGCACAGATACGCAGTATTTT,CASKRLAGGTDTQYF
NA,NA,TRBV15,TRBJ1-5,TGTGCCACCAGCAGAGATCTTCTCCCCGGTCAGCCCCAGCATTTT,CATSRDLLPGQPQHF
NA,NA,TRBV11-2,TRBJ2-1,TGTGCCAGCAGCGCACTTCGGGGAAGCAATGAGCAGTTCTTC,CASSALRGSNEQFF
NA,few,TRBV12-3/TRBV12-4,TRBJ1-5,TGTGCCAGCAGCGACAGCTACAATCAGCCCCAGCATTTT,CASSDSYNQPQHF
TRBD2,few,TRBV5-1,TRBJ2-3,TGCGCCAGCAGCTTCACTAGCGGGGGGAGCACAGATACGCAGTATTTT,CASSFTSGGSTDTQYF
TRBD2,few,TRBV6-5,TRBJ2-1,TGTGCCAGCAGTTCTGGGGCGCTAGCGGGAGTGGATGAGCAGTTCTTC,CASSSGALAGVDEQFF
NA,NA,TRBV20-1,TRBJ2-7,TGCAGTGCCCAACCGGCACAGGACGAGCAGTACTTC,CSAQPAQDEQYF
NA,few,TRBV27,TRBJ2-7,TGTGCCAGCAGTTTAGTTGCCCAGGGGTCCCCCTACGAGCAGTACTTC,CASSLVAQGSPYEQYF
TRBD1,few,TRBV20-1,TRBJ1-1,TGCAGTGCTAGGGGGACAGGCTCTGAAGCTTTCTTT,CSARGTGSEAFF
TRBD2,few,TRBV4-2,TRBJ2-5,TGTGCCAGCAGCCAAGCTAGCGGGGGGGCAGAGACCCAGTACTTC,CASSQASGGAETQYF
NA,NA,TRBV19,TRBJ2-7,TGTGCCAGTAGTAGGCGACCGGGACGGACCTACGAGCAGTACTTC,CASSRRPGRTYEQYF
NA,NA,TRBV12-3/TRBV12-4,TRBJ2-7,TGTGCCAGCCGGCGGTCGGCCGAGCAGTACTTC,CASRRSAEQYF
TRBD1,many,TRBV18,TRBJ2-1,TGTGCCAGCTCCCCCGGACAGGACTCCTACAATGAGCAGTTCTTC,CASSPGQDSYNEQFF
NA,once,TRBV4-2,TRBJ2-7,TGTGCCAGCAGCCAACATCCCTTGAGCTCCTACGAGCAGTACTTC,CASSQHPLSSYEQYF
TRBD2,few,TRBV20-1,TRBJ2-7,TGCAGTGCTAGAGCAACGGGAGGGCCCTACGAGCAGTACTTC,CSARATGGPYEQYF
TRBD2,NA,TRBV20-1,TRBJ2-7,TGCAGTGCTAGAGCGTTGCGGGGGGCCTCCTACGAGCAGTACTTC,CSARALRGASYEQYF
NA,few,TRBV5-1,TRBJ1-1,TGCGCCAGCAGCTTGGGCTATCCGGGGAACACTGAAGCTTTCTTT,CASSLGYPGNTEAFF
NA,few,TRBV18,TRBJ2-1,TGTGCCAGCTCACCACGTGAGTCTGGGAGCTCCTACAATGAGCAGTTCTTC,CASSPRESGSSYNEQFF
NA,many,TRBV20-1,TRBJ2-7,TGCAGTGCCCTAGTGTTGGGGAATTTTGTAGACGAGCAGTACTTC,CSALVLGNFVDEQYF
NA,NA,TRBV6-2/TRBV6-3,TRBJ2-7,TGTGCCAGCAGTTCTCACTACCTCAGGGTGGGTCCTCCCTACGAGCAGTACTTC,CASSSHYLRVGPPYEQYF
NA,few,TRBV6-5,TRBJ2-7,TGTGCCAGCAGTTATCGTGGGAGTGATAACGAGCAGTACTTC,CASSYRGSDNEQYF
TRBD1,NA,TRBV5-5,TRBJ2-1,TGTGCCAGCAGCTTGGGTGGACAGGTTGCATACAATGAGCAGTTCTTC,CASSLGGQVAYNEQFF
NA,many,TRBV12-3/TRBV12-4,TRBJ2-3,TGTGCCAGCAGTTACAGGGAGGCAGATACGCAGTATTTT,CASSYREADTQYF